One sample yielded the 10 T cell receptor beta chains listed below, sequenced in a study of long-term antiretroviral therapy in people with HIV. Researchers report immunoSEQ v3.0 was run at survey level. Assay used: immunoSEQ multiplex PCR; TCRdb lists only in-frame clones, some missing. The sample has about 39,000 clones; 86% are singletons. Sequenced material: unsorted PBMCs, taken 1.2 years after starting antiretroviral therapy. All receptors come from a woman between 50 and 59 years old with HIV.

The chain combines TRBV19 with TRBJ2-7; a weak D match, TRBD2 (6 bases). The CDR3 is 15 residues long. Per the germline V gene, CDR1 is LNHDA and CDR2 is SQIVND (reference sequence). V lost 4 bases to trimming and J lost 0 bases, with 13 bases between them. Written as DNA, the CDR3 is TGTGCCAGTAGTAACAATCCGGGAGCCTCCTACGAGCAGTACTTC. Amino acid sequence: CASSNNPGASYEQYF. The full variable domain, in which reference TRBV19 and TRBJ2-7 provide the parts outside the CDR3, is DGGITQSPKYLFRKEGQNVTLSCEQNLNHDAMYWYRQDPGQGLRLIYYSQIVNDFQKGDIAEGYSVSREKKESFPLTVTSAQKNPTAFYLCASSNNPGASYEQYFGPGTRLTVT.

V usage is TRBV19 and J usage is TRBJ1-2; no reliable D call. Trimming pared 0 bases from V and 5 bases from J, leaving 13 bases between. CDR1 and CDR2 (germline): LNHDA, SQIVND (reference sequence). The CDR3 consists of 15 residues. CDR3 coding DNA: TGTGCCAGTAGTATAGATCTTGGCAGGCCTTATGGCTACACCTTC. It translates to CASSIDLGRPYGYTF.

This chain uses TRBV15 with TRBJ1-5; 8 nucleotides agree with TRBD1. Germline lookup yields CDR1 LNHNV and CDR2 YYDKDF (reference sequence). J was trimmed by 9 bases and V by 1 base; bases with no gene match: 5. The CDR3 totals 14 residues. The CDR3 DNA sequence: TGTGCCACCAGCAGAGCCAACAGGGGGGGGCCCCAGCATTTT. This sequence encodes CATSRANRGGPQHF.

This clone was seen once. This sequence joins TRBV2 and TRBJ1-5, with D perhaps matching TRBD1 (5 bases). The germline CDR1 and CDR2 sequences are SNHLY and FYNNEI. Trimming left V 4 bases short and J 0 bases short, with 7 bases between. The CDR3 consists of 14 residues. CDR3 residues: CASSGGISNQPQHF. DNA of the CDR3: TGTGCCAGCAGTGGGGGGATTAGCAATCAGCCCCAGCATTTT.

The rearrangement uses TRBV19 and TRBJ1-1; 11 bases are a match to TRBD1. V trimming: 2 bases; J trimming: 11 bases; junction bases outside the gene matches: 10. This CDR3 has 15 residues. CDR1 LNHDA and CDR2 SQIVND come from the germline V gene (reference sequence). In nucleotides, the CDR3 is TGTGCCAGTAGTATATGGGGGACAGGGGGTGCAGAGGCTTTCTTT. The encoded protein is CASSIWGTGGAEAFF.

This clone has more than one count but fewer than ten. V gene TRBV4-2 combines with J gene TRBJ1-6, with D perhaps TRBD1 (6 bases). CDR1 LGHNA and CDR2 YNFKEQ come from the germline V gene. V lost 5 bases, J lost 7 bases, and 15 bases lay in between. This CDR3 is built from 15 residues. The DNA for the CDR3 is TGTGCCAGCAGCGAAATACAGGGTTCAAATTCACCCCTCCACTTT. It codes for CASSEIQGSNSPLHF.

This clone showed up just once. The rearrangement links TRBV6-6 to TRBJ2-7; D is undetermined. Germline V gene data show CDR1 as MNHNY and CDR2 as SVGAGI (reference sequence). This CDR3 contains 13 residues. Deletions cut 4 bases from V and 3 bases from J, with 10 bases between. The CDR3 here is CASSSSNDYEQYF. CDR3 sequence (DNA): TGTGCCAGCAGTTCCTCCAACGACTACGAGCAGTACTTC.

This clone was seen once. The chain employs TRBV5-6 and TRBJ2-4; D is possibly TRBD1 (6 bases). The CDR3 is 14 amino acids. The V gene's germline CDR1 is SGHDT and CDR2 YYEEEE. Deletions cut 4 bases from V and 6 bases from J, with 14 bases between. The CDR3 region is CASSPGGTLNIQYF. The DNA for the CDR3 is TGTGCCAGCAGCCCTGGTGGGACACTAAACATTCAGTACTTC.

The chain is built from TRBV6-5 and TRBJ1-1, with D possibly being TRBD1 (6 bases). Germline lookup yields CDR1 MNHEY and CDR2 SVGAGI. The CDR3 has 13 amino acids. V was pared by 7 bases and J by 3 bases, with 12 bases between. The CDR3 region is CASIKGGYTEAFF. DNA for the CDR3: TGTGCCAGCATTAAGGGGGGGTACACTGAAGCTTTCTTT.

The V call is TRBV19, the J call TRBJ1-2; D gene unclear. The germline V and J ends were trimmed by 2 bases and 6 bases, with 4 bases remaining between them. This CDR3 comprises 11 residues. Germline assignment: CDR1 LNHDA and CDR2 SQIVND (reference sequence). Here the CDR3 reads CASSIFDGYTF. In DNA form, the CDR3 reads TGTGCCAGTAGTATATTTGATGGCTACACCTTC.